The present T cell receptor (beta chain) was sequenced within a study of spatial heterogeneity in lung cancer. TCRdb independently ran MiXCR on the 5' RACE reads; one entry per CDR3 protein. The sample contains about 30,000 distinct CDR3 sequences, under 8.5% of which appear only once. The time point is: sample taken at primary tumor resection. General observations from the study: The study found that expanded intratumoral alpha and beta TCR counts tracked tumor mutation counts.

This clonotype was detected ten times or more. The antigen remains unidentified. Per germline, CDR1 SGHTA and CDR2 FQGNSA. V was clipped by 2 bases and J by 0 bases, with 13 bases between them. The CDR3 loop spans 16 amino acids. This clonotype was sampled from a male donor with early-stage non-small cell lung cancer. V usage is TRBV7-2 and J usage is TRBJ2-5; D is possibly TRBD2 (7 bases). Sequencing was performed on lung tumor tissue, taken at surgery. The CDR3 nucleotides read TGTGCCAGCAGCTTAACCGCGGGGGCCTACCAAGAGACCCAGTACTTC. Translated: CASSLTAGAYQETQYF.